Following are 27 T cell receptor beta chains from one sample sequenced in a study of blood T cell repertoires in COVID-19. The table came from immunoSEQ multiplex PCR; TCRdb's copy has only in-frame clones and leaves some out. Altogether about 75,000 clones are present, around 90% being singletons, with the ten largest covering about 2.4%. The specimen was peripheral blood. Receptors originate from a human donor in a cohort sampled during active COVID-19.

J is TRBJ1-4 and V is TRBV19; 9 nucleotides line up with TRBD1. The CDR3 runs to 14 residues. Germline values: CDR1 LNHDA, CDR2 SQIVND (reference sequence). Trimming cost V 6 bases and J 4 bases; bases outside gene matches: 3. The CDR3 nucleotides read TGTGCCAGTAGGCAGGACAGGGGTAATGAAAAACTGTTTTTT. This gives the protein CASRQDRGNEKLFF. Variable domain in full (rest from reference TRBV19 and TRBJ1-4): DGGITQSPKYLFRKEGQNVTLSCEQNLNHDAMYWYRQDPGQGLRLIYYSQIVNDFQKGDIAEGYSVSREKKESFPLTVTSAQKNPTAFYLCASRQDRGNEKLFFGSGTQLSVL.

The CDR3 protein is CASSDGLSTDTQYF. Written as DNA, the CDR3 is TGTGCCAGCTCGGACGGACTAAGCACAGATACGCAGTATTTT. This sequence joins TRBV18 and TRBJ2-3; D is possibly TRBD2 (6 bases). The CDR3 is 14 amino acids. CDR1 and CDR2 (germline): KGHSH, LQKENI. Deletions cut 6 bases from V and 0 bases from J, with 10 bases between.

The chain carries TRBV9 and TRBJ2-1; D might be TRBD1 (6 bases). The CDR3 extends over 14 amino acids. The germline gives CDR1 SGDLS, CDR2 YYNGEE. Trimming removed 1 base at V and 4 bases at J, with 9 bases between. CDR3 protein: CASSVWDTYNEQFF. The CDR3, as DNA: TGTGCCAGCAGCGTATGGGACACATACAATGAGCAGTTCTTC.

This CDR3 is CASSPRLSGGNEQFF. The CDR3 bases are TGTGCCAGCAGTCCCAGGCTGAGCGGGGGGAATGAGCAGTTCTTC. The chain combines TRBV6-2 or TRBV6-3 with TRBJ2-1; 9 nucleotides align to TRBD2. V gave up 5 bases and J gave up 7 bases; unmatched junction bases: 9. The CDR3 sequence is 15 residues long. Germline V lookup: CDR1 MNHEY, CDR2 SVGEGT.

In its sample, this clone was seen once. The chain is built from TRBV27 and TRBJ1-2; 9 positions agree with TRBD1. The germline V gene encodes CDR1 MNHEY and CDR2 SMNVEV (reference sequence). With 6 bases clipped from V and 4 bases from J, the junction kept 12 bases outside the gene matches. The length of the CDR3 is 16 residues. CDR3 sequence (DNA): TGTGCCAGCAGACCGGGACAGGGTGGGTTAGGCTATGGCTACACCTTC. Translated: CASRPGQGGLGYGYTF.

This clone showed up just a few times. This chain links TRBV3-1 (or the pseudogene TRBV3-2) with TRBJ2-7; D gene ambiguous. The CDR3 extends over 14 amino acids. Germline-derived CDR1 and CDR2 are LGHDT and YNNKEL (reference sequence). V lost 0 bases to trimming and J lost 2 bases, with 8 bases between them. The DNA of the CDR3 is TGTGCCAGCAGCCAAGACGGTATGACCTACGAGCAGTACTTC. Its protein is CASSQDGMTYEQYF.

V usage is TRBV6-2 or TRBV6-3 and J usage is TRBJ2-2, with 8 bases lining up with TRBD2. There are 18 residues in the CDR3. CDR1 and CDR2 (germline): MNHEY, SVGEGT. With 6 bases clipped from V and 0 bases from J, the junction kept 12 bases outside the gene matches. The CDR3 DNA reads TGTGCCAGCAGCCCTATGAGGCGGGGGGTGACGAACACCGGGGAGCTGTTTTTT. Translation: CASSPMRRGVTNTGELFF.

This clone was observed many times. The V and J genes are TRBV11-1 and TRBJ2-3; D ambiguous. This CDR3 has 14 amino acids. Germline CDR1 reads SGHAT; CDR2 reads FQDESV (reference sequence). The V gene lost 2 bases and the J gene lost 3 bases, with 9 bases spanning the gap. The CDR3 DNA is TGTGCCAGCAGCTTAAGCCCTAGGACAGATACGCAGTATTTT. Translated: CASSLSPRTDTQYF.

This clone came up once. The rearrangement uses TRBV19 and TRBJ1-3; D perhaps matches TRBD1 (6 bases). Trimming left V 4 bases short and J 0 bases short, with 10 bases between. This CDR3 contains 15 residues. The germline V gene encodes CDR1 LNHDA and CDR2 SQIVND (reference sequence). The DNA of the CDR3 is TGTGCCAGTAGTACGGGACACAGCTCTGGAAACACCATATATTTT. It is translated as CASSTGHSSGNTIYF.

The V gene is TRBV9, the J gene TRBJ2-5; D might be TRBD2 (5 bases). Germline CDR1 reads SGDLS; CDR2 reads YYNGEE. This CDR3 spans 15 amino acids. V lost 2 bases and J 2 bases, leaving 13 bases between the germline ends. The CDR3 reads CASSVARGHQETQYF. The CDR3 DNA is TGTGCCAGCAGCGTTGCCCGGGGTCATCAAGAGACCCAGTACTTC. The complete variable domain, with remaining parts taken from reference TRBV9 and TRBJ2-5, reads DSGVTQTPKHLITATGQRVTLRCSPRSGDLSVYWYQQSLDQGLQFLIQYYNGEERAKGNILERFSAQQFPDLHSELNLSSLELGDSALYFCASSVARGHQETQYFGPGTRLLVL.

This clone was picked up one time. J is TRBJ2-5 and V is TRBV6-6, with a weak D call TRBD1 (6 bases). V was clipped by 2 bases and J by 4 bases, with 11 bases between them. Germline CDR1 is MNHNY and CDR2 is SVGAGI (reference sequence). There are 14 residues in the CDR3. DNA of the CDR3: TGTGCCAGCAGTTACGGCGCCAGGGGAGAGACCCAGTACTTC. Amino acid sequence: CASSYGARGETQYF.

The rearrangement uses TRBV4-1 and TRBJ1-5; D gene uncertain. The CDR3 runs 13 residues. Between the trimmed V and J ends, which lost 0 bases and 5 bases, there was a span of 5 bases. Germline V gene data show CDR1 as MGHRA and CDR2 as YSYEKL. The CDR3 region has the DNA TGCGCCAGCAGCCAAGACCCCGATCAGCCCCAGCATTTT. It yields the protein CASSQDPDQPQHF.

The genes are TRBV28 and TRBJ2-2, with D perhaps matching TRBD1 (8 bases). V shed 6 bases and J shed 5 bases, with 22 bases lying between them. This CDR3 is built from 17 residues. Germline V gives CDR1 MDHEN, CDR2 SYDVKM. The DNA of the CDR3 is TGTGCCAGCAGCGGACAGGGAGGGGGAGGGAGGACCGGGGAGCTGTTTTTT. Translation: CASSGQGGGGRTGELFF.

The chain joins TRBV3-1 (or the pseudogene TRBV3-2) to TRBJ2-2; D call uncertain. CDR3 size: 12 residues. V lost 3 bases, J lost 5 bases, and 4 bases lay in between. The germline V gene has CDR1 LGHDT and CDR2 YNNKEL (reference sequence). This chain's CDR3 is CASSQRTGELFF. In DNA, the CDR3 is TGTGCCAGCAGCCAGAGAACCGGGGAGCTGTTTTTT.

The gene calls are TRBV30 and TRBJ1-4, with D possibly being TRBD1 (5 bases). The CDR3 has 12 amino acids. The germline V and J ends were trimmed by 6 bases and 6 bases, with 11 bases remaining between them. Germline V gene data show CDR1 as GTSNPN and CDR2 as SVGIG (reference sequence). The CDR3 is CACFIRDEKLFF. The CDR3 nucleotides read TGTGCCTGTTTTATCAGGGATGAAAAACTGTTTTTT. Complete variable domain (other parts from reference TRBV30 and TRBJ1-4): SQTIHQWPATLVQPVGSPLSLECTVEGTSNPNLYWYRQAAGRGLQLLFYSVGIGQISSEVPQNLSASRPQDRQFILSSKKLLLSDSGFYLCACFIRDEKLFFGSGTQLSVL.

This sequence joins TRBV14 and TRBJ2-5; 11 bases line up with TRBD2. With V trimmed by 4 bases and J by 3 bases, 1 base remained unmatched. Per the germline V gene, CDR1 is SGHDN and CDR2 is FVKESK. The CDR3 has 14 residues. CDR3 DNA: TGTGCCAGCAGCCCACTAGCGGGAGAAGAGACCCAGTACTTC. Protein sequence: CASSPLAGEETQYF.

CDR3: CASSQTSEQYF. DNA of the CDR3: TGTGCCAGCAGCCAAACAAGCGAGCAGTACTTC. This chain connects TRBV3-1 (or the pseudogene TRBV3-2) to TRBJ2-7; D remains ambiguous. The V end lost 2 bases, the J end lost 6 bases, and 5 bases lay between the germline ends. Germline V gene sequence: CDR1 LGHDT, CDR2 YNNKEL (reference sequence). This CDR3 has 11 residues.

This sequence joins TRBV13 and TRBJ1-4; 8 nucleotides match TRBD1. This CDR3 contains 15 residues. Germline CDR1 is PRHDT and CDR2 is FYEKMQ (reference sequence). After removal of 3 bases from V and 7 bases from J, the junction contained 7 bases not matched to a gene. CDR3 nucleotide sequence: TGTGCCAGCAGCTTCCTCAGGGGGCTGGGTGAAAAACTGTTTTTT. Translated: CASSFLRGLGEKLFF.

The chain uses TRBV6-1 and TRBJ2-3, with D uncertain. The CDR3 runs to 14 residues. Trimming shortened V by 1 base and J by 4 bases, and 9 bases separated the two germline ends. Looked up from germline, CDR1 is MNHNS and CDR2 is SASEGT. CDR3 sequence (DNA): TGTGCCAGCAGTGAAGTTTCGTTCCCAGATACGCAGTATTTT. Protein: CASSEVSFPDTQYF.

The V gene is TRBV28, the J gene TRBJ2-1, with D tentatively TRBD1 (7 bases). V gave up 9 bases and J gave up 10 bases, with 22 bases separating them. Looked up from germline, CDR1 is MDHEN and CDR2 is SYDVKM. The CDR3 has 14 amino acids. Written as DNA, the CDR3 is TGTGCCAGTCTGACGTCCCTAGCGACAGGGGAGCAGTTCTTC. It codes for CASLTSLATGEQFF.

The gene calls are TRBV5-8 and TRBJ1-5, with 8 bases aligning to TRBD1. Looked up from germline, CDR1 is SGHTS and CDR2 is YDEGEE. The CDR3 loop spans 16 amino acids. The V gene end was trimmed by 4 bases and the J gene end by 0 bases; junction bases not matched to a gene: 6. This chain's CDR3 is CASSPGQGISNQPQHF. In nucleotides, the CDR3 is TGTGCCAGCAGCCCCGGACAGGGAATTAGCAATCAGCCCCAGCATTTT. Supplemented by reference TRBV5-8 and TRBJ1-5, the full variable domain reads EAGVTQSPTHLIKTRGQQATLRCSPISGHTSVYWYQQALGLGLQFLLWYDEGEERNRGNFPPRFSGRQFPNYSSELNVNALELEDSALYLCASSPGQGISNQPQHFGDGTRLSIL.

CDR3 protein: CASSYESHYGYTF. The CDR3 DNA reads TGTGCCAGCAGTTATGAAAGCCACTATGGCTACACCTTC. The chain employs TRBV6-6 and TRBJ1-2, with D unclear. V dropped 3 bases and J dropped 3 bases, with 8 bases sitting between them. This CDR3 contains 13 residues. Germline CDR1 and CDR2: MNHNY and SVGAGI (reference sequence).

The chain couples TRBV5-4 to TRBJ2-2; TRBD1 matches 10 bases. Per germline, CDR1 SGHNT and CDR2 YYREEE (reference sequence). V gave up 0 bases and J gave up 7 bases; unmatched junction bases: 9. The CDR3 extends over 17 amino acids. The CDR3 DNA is TGTGCCAGCAGCTTGGGGCTGGACAGGGGGTCTGTCGGGGAGCTGTTTTTT. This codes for CASSLGLDRGSVGELFF.

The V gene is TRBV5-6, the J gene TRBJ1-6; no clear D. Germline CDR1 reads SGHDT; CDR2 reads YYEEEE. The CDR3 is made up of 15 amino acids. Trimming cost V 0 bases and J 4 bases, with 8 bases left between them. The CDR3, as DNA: TGTGCCAGCAGCTTGGGACGGAGATATAATTCACCCCTCCACTTT. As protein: CASSLGRRYNSPLHF.

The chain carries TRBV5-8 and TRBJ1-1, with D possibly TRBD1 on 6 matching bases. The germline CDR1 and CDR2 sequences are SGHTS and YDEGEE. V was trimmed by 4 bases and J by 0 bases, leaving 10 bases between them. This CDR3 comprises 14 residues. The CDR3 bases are TGTGCCAGCAGCCCCGGGACAATGAACACTGAAGCTTTCTTT. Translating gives CASSPGTMNTEAFF.

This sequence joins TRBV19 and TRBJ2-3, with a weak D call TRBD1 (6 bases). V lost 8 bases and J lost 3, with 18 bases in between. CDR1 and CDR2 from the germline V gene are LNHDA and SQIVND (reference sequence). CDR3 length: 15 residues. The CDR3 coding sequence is TGTGCCAGTGGGGGCGGCGGGCTGTATACAGATACGCAGTATTTT. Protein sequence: CASGGGGLYTDTQYF.

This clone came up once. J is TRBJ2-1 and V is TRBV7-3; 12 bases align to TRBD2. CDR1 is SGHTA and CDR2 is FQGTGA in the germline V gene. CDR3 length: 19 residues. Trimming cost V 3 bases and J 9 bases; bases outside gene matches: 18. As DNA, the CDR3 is TGTGCCAGCAGCTTCCTAGCGGCTAGCGGGAGGGCAGAGGGGAGTGAGCAGTTCTTC. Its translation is CASSFLAASGRAEGSEQFF.